Included here is one T cell receptor beta chain sequence, with context. As originally analysed: The assay estimated nucleated cells by amplifying reference gene primers. This table comes from immunoSEQ multiplex PCR, and its TCRdb copy is limited to in-frame clones, with some not included. V and J calls and clone size come straight from that table; D and trimming were deduced from the DNA. The table has hundreds of thousands of clones, 91% seen once. This record belongs to a study of blood T cell repertoires in COVID-19. Turning to the study itself: COVID-19 samples collected from the United States, Italy and Spain covered acute and convalescent phases. The analysed material was cDNA or gDNA that came from T cells, B-cell-depleted T cells, or PBMCs.

V lost 3 bases to trimming and J lost 0 bases; unmatched junction nucleotides: 5. This CDR3 is built from 18 residues. CDR1 and CDR2 (germline): LGHNA, YSLEER. The receptor's source is a woman under 30 who had recovered from COVID-19. The chain is built from TRBV4-3 and TRBJ2-2, with 12 bases identical to TRBD1. The sequencing sample was made of peripheral blood. The CDR3 DNA sequence: TGCGCCAGCAGCCAGACGGGACAGGGGGCCGCGAACACCGGGGAGCTGTTTTTT. Amino acids: CASSQTGQGAANTGELFF.